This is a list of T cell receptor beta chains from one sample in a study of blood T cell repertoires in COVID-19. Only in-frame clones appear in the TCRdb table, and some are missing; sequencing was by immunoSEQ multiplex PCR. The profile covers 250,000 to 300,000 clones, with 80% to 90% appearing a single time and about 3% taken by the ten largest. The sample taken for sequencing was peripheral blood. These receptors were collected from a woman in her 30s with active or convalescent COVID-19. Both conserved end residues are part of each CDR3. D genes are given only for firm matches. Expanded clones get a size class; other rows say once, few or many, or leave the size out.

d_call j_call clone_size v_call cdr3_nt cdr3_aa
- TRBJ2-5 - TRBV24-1 TGTGCCACCAACTCGGGGGGCGAAGAGACCCAGTACTTC CATNSGGEETQYF
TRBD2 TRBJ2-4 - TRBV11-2 TGTGCCAGCACTCGGACTAGCGGGAAGAACATTCAGTACTTC CASTRTSGKNIQYF
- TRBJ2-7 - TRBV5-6 TGTGCCAGCAGCTTGGAGTCGGGCTCCTACGAGCAGTACTTC CASSLESGSYEQYF
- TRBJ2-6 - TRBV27 TGTGCCAGCGGCCACGTCAGGGCCAACGTCCTGACTTTC CASGHVRANVLTF
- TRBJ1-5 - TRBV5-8 TGTGCCAGCAACCGTAATAGAGGGAGCGGAGGGCGTAACAATCAGCCCCAGCATTTT CASNRNRGSGGRNNQPQHF
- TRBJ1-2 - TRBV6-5 TGTGCCAGCAGTCGCAGTTCCTATGGCTACACCTTC CASSRSSYGYTF
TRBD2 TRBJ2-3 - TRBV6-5 TGTGCCAGCAGGGGAGGGGCGCAGTATTTT CASRGGAQYF
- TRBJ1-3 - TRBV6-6 TGTGCCAGCAGTTCAAGTAGCTCTGGAAACACCATATATTTT CASSSSSSGNTIYF
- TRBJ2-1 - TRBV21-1 TGTGCCAGCAGCAGACGGACTAGCGGGCCCCCTCAAGAGTACAATGAGCAGTTCTTC CASSRRTSGPPQEYNEQFF
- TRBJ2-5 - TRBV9 TGTGCCAGCAGCGTAGCTGACTTTAAAGAGACCCAGTACTTC CASSVADFKETQYF
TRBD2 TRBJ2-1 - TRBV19 TGTGCCAGTAGACTAGTTAGCGGGGGGGCTGGCAACAATGAGCAGTTCTTC CASRLVSGGAGNNEQFF
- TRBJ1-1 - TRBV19 TGTGCCAGTAGTGTCCAGCCGGGGAACACTGAAGCTTTCTTT CASSVQPGNTEAFF
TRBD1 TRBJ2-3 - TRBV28 TGTGCCAGCAGTTTCAGGGGGCTGAAGGGGACAGATACGCAGTATTTT CASSFRGLKGTDTQYF
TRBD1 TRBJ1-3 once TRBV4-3 TGCGCCAGCAGCCAGGATATTGGGACAGGGAGTGGAAACACCATATATTTT CASSQDIGTGSGNTIYF
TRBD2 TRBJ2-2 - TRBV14 TGTGCCAGCAGCCTAGGGAGGGGACCGAACACCGGGGAGCTGTTTTTT CASSLGRGPNTGELFF
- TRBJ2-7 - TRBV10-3 TGTGCCATCAGTGAGGGTGCAGGGGCAAGTTATCTGCATTTC CAISEGAGASYLHF
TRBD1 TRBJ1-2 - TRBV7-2 TGTGCCAGCAGCTTTACCGGGACAGACTATGGCTACACCTTC CASSFTGTDYGYTF
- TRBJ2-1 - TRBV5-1 TGCGCCAGCAGCTTGCCCCGGGACACCTACAATGAGCAGTTCTTC CASSLPRDTYNEQFF
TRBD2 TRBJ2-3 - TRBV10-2 TGCGCCAGCAGTGGTTGGGCCGCTAGCGGGATCACAGATACGCAGTATTTT CASSGWAASGITDTQYF
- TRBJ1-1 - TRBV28 TGTGCCAGCAGTTTACAAATGAACACTGAAGCTTTCTTT CASSLQMNTEAFF
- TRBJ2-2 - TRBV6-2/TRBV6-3 TGTGCCAGCAGTTACCGCACCGGGGAGCTGTTTTTT CASSYRTGELFF
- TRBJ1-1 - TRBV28 TGTGCCAGCAGTGAGACGGGGGGCACTGAAGCTTTCTTT CASSETGGTEAFF
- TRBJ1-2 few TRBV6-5 TGTGCCAGCCGAAGGGACACTAACTATGGCTACACCTTC CASRRDTNYGYTF
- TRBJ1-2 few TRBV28 TGTGCCAGCAGTTTAAGAAGGCTAGGGGGTAGGCCCTATGGCTACACCTTC CASSLRRLGGRPYGYTF
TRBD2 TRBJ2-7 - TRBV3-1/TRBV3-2 TGTGCCAGCAGCCAAGAGCGGGGGGCCCCCTACGAGCAGTACTTC CASSQERGAPYEQYF
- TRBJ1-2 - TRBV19 TGTGCCAGTAACCTGGGGAGGAATGGCTACACCTTC CASNLGRNGYTF
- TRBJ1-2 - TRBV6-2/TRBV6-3 TGTGCCAGCAGTTCGGGTTCTAACTATGGCTACACCTTC CASSSGSNYGYTF
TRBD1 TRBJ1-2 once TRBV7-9 TGTGCCAGCAGCCCGGACAGGCCAGTTGACTATGGCTACACCTTC CASSPDRPVDYGYTF
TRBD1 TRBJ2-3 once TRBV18 TGTGCCAGCTCACCGACCGGACAGGGGATCCCAGATACGCAGTATTTT CASSPTGQGIPDTQYF
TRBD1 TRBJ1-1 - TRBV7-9 TGTGCCAGCAGCTTATTACAGGGGGTCGGAGGCACTGAAGCTTTCTTT CASSLLQGVGGTEAFF
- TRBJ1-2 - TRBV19 TGTGCCAGTAGTATAGAGGACAGAAGCCCTAACTATGGCTACACCTTC CASSIEDRSPNYGYTF